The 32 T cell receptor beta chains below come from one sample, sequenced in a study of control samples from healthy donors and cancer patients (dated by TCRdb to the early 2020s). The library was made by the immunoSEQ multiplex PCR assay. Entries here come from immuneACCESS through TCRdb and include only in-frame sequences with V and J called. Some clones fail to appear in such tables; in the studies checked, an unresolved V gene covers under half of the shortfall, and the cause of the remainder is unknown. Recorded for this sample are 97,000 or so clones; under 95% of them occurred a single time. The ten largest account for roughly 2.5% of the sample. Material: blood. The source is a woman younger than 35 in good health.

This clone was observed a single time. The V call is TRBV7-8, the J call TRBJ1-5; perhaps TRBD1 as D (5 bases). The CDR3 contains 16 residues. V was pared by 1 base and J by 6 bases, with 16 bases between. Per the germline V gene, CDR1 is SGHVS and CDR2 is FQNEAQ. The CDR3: CASSLGGSGSGQPQHF. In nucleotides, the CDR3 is TGTGCCAGCAGCTTAGGAGGGTCAGGGTCCGGTCAGCCCCAGCATTTT.

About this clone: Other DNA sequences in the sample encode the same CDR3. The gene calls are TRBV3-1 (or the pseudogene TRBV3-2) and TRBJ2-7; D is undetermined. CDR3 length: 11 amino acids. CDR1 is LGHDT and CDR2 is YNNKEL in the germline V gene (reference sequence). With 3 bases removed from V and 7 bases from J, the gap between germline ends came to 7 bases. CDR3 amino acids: CASSQTWEQYF. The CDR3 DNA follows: TGTGCCAGCAGCCAGACCTGGGAGCAGTACTTC.

The CDR3 coding sequence is TGTGCCAGCAGCCCCCGGGACAGGGTACCCGGGGCCAACGTCCTGACTTTC. It translates to CASSPRDRVPGANVLTF. The genes are TRBV11-3 and TRBJ2-6; 9 bases agree with TRBD1. The V gene end was trimmed by 5 bases and the J gene end by 4 bases; junction bases not matched to a gene: 9. CDR3 length: 17 amino acids. Germline V gene lookup returns CDR1 SGHNT and CDR2 YENEEA. Combining the CDR3 with reference TRBV11-3 and TRBJ2-6 gives the whole variable domain EAGVVQSPRYKIIEKKQPVAFWCNPISGHNTLYWYLQNLGQGPELLIRYENEEAVDDSQLPKDRFSAERLKGVDSTLKIQPAELGDSAVYLCASSPRDRVPGANVLTFGAGSRLTVL.

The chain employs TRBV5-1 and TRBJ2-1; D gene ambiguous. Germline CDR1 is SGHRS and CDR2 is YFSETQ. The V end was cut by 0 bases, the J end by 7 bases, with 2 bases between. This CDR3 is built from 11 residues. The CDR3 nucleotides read TGCGCCAGCAGCTTGGGGAATGAGCAGTTCTTC. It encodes CASSLGNEQFF.

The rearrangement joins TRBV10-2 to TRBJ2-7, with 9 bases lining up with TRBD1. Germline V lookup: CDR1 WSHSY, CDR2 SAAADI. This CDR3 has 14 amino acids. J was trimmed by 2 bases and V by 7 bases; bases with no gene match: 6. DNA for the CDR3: TGCGCCAGCAAACCGGGACAGGGAGCCTACGAGCAGTACTTC. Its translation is CASKPGQGAYEQYF.

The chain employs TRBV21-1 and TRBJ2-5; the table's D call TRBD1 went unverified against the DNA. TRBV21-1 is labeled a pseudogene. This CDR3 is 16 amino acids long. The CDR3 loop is CASSKRGQVGQETQYF. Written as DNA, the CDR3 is TGTGCCAGCAGCAAAAGGGGTCAGGTGGGACAAGAGACCCAGTACTTC.

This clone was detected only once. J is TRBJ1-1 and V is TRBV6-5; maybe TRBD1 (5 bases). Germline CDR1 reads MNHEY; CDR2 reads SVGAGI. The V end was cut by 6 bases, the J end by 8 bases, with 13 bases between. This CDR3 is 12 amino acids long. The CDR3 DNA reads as TGTGCCAGCAGCCAGGGACGGGTAGAAGCTTTCTTT. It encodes CASSQGRVEAFF.

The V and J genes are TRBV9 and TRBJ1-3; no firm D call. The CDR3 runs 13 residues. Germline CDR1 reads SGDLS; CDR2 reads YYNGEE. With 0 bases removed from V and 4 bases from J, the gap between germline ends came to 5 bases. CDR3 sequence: CASSVASGNTIYF. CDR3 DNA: TGTGCCAGCAGCGTAGCTTCAGGAAACACCATATATTTT.

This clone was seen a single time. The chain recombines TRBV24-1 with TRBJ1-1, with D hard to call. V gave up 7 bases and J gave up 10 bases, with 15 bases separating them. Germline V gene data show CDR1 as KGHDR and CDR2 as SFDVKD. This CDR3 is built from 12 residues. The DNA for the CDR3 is TGTGCCACCAGAAATTTATCCGGGGTAGCTTTCTTT. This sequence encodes CATRNLSGVAFF.

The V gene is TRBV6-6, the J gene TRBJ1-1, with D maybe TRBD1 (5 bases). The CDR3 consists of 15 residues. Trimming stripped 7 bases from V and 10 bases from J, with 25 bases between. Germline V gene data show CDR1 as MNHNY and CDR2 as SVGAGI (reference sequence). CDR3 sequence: CASTIPAGDGNTAFF. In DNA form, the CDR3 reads TGTGCCAGCACAATCCCGGCCGGGGACGGGAATACAGCTTTCTTT.

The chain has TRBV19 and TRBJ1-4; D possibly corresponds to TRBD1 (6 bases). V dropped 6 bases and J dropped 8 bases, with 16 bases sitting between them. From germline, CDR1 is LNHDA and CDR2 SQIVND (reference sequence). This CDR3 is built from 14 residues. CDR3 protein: CASSTGLGGEKLFF. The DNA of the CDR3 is TGTGCCAGTAGCACAGGGTTGGGGGGAGAAAAACTGTTTTTT. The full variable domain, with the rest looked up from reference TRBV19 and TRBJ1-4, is DGGITQSPKYLFRKEGQNVTLSCEQNLNHDAMYWYRQDPGQGLRLIYYSQIVNDFQKGDIAEGYSVSREKKESFPLTVTSAQKNPTAFYLCASSTGLGGEKLFFGSGTQLSVL.

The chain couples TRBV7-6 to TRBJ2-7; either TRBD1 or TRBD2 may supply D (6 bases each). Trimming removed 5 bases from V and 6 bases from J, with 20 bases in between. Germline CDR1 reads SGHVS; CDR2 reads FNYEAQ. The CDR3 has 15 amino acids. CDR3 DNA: TGTGCCAGCAGCCTACAACCGGGCAGGGGAGGCGAGCAGTACTTC. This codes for CASSLQPGRGGEQYF.

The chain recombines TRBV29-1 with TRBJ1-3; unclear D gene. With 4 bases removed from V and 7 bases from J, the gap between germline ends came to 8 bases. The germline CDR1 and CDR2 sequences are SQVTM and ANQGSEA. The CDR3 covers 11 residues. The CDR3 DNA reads TGCAGCGTTGGATACGGGAACACCATATATTTT. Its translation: CSVGYGNTIYF. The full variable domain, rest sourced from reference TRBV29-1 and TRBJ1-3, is SAVISQKPSRDICQRGTSLTIQCQVDSQVTMMFWYRQQPGQSLTLIATANQGSEATYESGFVIDKFPISRPNLTFSTLTVSNMSPEDSSIYLCSVGYGNTIYFGEGSWLTVV.

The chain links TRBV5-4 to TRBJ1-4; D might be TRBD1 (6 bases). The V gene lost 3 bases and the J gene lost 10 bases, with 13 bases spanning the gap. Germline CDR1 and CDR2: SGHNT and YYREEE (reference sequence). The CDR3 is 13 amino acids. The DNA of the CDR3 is TGTGCCAGCAGCTCGCGGACAGTCCCAAAACTGTTTTTT. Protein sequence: CASSSRTVPKLFF. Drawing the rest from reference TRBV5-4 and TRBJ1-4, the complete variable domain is ETGVTQSPTHLIKTRGQQVTLRCSSQSGHNTVSWYQQALGQGPQFIFQYYREEENGRGNFPPRFSGLQFPNYSSELNVNALELDDSALYLCASSSRTVPKLFFGSGTQLSVL.

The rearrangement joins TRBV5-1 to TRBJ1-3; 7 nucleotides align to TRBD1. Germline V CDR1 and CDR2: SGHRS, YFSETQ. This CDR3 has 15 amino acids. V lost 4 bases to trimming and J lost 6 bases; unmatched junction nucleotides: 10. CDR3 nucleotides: TGCGCCAGCAGCCTGAATACAGGGGCAGCAAACACCATATATTTT. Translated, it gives CASSLNTGAANTIYF.

The CDR3 DNA reads as TGTGCCAGCAGTTACGGTGTCCACGAGGCACCCCTCCACTTT. Amino acid sequence: CASSYGVHEAPLHF. The chain is built from TRBV6-2 or TRBV6-3 and TRBJ1-6; D is undetermined. The CDR3 is 14 residues long. V was trimmed by 2 bases and J by 11 bases, leaving 13 bases between them. Germline V gene lookup returns CDR1 MNHEY and CDR2 SVGEGT.

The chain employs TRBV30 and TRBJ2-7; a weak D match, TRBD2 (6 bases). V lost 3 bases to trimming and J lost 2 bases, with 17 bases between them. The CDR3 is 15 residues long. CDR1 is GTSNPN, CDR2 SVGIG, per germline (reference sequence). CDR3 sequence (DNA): TGTGCCTGGAGCGCGTGGGGGACGGGGGCCTACGAGCAGTACTTC. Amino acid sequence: CAWSAWGTGAYEQYF.

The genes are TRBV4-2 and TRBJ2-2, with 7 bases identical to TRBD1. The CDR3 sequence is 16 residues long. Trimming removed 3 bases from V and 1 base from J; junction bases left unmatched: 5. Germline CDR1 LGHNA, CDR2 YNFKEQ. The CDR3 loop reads CASSHGQEKNTGELFF. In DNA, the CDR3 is TGTGCCAGCAGCCATGGACAGGAGAAGAACACCGGGGAGCTGTTTTTT.

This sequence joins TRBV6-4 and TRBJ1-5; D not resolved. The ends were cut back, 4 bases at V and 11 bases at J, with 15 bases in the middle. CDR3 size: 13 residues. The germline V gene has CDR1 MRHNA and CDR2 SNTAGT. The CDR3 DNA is TGTGCCAGCAGTGTGAGGGCGGACCAAGCCCAGCATTTT. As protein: CASSVRADQAQHF.

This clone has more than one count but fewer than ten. The CDR3 coding sequence is TGTGCCAGTAGTATACCGCCGGGACAGGGGGCCGACGAGCAGTACTTC. Translating it yields CASSIPPGQGADEQYF. The chain has TRBV19 and TRBJ2-7; 12 bases agree with TRBD1. The germline CDR1 and CDR2 sequences are LNHDA and SQIVND (reference sequence). The CDR3 totals 16 residues. The junction had 7 bases not matched to a gene; V was cut back by 2 bases and J by 5 bases.

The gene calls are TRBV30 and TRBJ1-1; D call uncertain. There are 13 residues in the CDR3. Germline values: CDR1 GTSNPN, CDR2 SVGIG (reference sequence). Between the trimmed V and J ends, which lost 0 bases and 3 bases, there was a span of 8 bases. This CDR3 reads CAWSVGRYTEAFF. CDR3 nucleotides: TGTGCCTGGAGTGTAGGAAGGTACACTGAAGCTTTCTTT.

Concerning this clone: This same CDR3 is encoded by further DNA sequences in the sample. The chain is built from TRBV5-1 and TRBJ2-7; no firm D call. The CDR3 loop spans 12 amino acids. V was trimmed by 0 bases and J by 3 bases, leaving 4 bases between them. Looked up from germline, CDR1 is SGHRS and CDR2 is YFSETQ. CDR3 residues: CASSLGGYEQYF. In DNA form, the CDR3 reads TGCGCCAGCAGCTTGGGGGGCTACGAGCAGTACTTC.

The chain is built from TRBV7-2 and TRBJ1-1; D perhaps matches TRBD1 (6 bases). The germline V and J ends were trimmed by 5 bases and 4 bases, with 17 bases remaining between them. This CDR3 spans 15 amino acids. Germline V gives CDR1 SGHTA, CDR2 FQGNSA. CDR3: CASSTFSQGGTEAFF. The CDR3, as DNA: TGTGCCAGCAGCACCTTTTCCCAAGGGGGCACTGAAGCTTTCTTT.

CDR3 amino acids: CASSLGVTGEAFF. The CDR3 DNA reads as TGTGCCAGCAGCTTGGGCGTGACCGGTGAAGCTTTCTTT. The chain links TRBV7-6 to TRBJ1-1; D uncertain. V lost 3 bases and J lost 7, with 12 bases in between. The germline V gene has CDR1 SGHVS and CDR2 FNYEAQ. The CDR3 is 13 residues long.

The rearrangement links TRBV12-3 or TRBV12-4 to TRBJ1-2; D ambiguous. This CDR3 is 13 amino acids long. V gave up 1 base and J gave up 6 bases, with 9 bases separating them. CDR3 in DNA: TGTGCCAGCAGTTTAGGGACGTGGGATGGCTACACCTTC. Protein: CASSLGTWDGYTF.

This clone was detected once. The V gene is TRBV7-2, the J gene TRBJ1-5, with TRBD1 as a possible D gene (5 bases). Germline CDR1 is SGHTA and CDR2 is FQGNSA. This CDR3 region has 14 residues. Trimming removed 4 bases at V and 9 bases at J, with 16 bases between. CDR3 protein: CASSSPGPVRPQHF. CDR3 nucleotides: TGTGCCAGCAGCTCTCCGGGACCCGTAAGGCCCCAGCATTTT.

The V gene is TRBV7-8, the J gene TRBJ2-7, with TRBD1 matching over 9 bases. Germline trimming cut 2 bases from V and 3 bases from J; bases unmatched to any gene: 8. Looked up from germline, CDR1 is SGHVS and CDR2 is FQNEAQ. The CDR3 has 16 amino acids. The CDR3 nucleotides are TGTGCCAGCAGCTTAATTGTGTGGACAGGGGTCTACGAGCAGTACTTC. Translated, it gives CASSLIVWTGVYEQYF.

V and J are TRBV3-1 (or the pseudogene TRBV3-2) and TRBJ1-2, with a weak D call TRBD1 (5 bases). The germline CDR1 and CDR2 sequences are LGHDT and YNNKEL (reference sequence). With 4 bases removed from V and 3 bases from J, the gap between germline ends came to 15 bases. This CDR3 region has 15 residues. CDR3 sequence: CASSPRTGTDYGYTF. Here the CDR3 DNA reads TGTGCCAGCAGCCCCCGAACCGGGACGGACTATGGCTACACCTTC.

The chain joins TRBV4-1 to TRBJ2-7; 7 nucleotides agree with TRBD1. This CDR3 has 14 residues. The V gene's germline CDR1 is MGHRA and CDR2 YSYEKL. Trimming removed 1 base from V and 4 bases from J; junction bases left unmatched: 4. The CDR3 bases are TGCGCCAGCAGCCAAGTCGGGACAGTGTACGAGCAGTACTTC. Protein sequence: CASSQVGTVYEQYF.

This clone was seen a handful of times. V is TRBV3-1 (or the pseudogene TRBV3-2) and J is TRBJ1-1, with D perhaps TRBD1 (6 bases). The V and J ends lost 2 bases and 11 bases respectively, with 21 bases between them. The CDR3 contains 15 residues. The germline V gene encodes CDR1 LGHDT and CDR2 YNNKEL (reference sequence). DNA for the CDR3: TGTGCCAGCAGCCAAAGGGGGACAAGGGTGCTCTCGGCTTTCTTT. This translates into CASSQRGTRVLSAFF.

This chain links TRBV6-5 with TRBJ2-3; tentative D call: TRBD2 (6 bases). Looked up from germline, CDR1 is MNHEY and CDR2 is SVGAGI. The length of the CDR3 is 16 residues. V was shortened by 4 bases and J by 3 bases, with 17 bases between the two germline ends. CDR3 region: CASSLIRGLGTDTQYF. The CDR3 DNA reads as TGTGCCAGCAGTTTAATACGGGGGTTAGGAACAGATACGCAGTATTTT.

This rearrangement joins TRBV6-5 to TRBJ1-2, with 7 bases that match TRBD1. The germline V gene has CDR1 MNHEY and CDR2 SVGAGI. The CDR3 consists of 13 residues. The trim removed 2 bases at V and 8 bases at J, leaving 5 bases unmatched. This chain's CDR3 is CASSYRGQDGYTF. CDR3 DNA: TGTGCCAGCAGTTACAGGGGGCAAGACGGCTACACCTTC.